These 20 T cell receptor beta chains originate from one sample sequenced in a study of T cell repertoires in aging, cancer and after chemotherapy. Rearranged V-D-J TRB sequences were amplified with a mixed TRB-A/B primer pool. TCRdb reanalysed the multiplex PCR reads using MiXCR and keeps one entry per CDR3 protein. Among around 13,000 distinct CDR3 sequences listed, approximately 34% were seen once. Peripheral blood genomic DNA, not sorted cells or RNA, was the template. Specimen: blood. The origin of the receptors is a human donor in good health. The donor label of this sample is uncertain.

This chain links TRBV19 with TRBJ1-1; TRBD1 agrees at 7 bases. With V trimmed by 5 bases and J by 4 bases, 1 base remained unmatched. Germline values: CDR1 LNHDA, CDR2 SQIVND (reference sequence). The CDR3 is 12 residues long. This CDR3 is CASSDRVTEAFF. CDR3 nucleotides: TGTGCCAGTAGTGACAGGGTCACTGAAGCTTTCTTT.

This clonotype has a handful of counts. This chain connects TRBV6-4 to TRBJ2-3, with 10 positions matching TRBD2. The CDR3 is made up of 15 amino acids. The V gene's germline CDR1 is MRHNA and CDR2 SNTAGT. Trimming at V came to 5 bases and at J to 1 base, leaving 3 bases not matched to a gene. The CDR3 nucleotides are TGTGCCAGCAGTCCCGGGACTAGCGGCACAGATACGCAGTATTTT. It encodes CASSPGTSGTDTQYF.

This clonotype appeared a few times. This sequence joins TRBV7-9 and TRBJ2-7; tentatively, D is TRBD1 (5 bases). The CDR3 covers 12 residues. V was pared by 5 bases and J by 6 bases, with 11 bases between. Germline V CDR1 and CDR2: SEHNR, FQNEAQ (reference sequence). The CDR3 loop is CASSGTGREQYF. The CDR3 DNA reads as TGTGCCAGCAGCGGTACAGGTCGCGAGCAGTACTTC. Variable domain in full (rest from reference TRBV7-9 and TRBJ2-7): DTGVSQNPRHKITKRGQNVTFRCDPISEHNRLYWYRQTLGQGPEFLTYFQNEAQLEKSRLLSDRFSAERPKGSFSTLEIQRTEQGDSAMYLCASSGTGREQYFGPGTRLTVT.

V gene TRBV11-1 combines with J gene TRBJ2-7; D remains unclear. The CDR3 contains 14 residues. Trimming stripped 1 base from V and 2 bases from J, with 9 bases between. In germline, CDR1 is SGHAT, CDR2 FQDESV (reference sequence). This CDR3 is CASSLGSTPYEQYF. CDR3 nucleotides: TGTGCCAGCAGCTTAGGTTCGACCCCCTACGAGCAGTACTTC.

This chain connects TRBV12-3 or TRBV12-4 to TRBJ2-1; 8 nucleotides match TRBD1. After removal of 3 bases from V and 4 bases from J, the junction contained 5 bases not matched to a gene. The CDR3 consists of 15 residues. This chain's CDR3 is CASSFLTGAYNEQFF. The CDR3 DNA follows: TGTGCCAGCAGTTTTCTGACAGGGGCTTACAATGAGCAGTTCTTC.

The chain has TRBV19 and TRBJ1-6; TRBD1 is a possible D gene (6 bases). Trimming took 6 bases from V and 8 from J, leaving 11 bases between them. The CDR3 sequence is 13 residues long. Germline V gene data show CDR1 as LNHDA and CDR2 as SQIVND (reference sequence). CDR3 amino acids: CASSPRGDSPLHF. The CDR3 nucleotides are TGTGCCAGTAGCCCCAGGGGAGATTCACCCCTCCACTTT.

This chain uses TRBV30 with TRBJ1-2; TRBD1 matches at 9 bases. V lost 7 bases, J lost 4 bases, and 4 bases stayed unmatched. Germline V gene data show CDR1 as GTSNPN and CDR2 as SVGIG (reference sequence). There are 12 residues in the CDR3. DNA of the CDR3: TGTGCCTCCGGACAGGGGAGCTATGGCTACACCTTC. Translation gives CASGQGSYGYTF.

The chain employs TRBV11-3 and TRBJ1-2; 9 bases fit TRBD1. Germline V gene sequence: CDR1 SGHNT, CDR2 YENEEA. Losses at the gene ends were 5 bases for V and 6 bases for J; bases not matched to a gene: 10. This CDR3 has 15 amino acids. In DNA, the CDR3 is TGTGCCAGCAGCGGTTATACAGGGGGCCGGGATGGCTACACCTTC. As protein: CASSGYTGGRDGYTF.

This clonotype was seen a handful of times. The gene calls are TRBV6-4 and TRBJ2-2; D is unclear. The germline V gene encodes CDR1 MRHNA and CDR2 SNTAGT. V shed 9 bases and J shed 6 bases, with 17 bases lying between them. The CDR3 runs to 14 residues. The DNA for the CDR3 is TGTGCCAGTGGGGATTCCTCGAAACCCGGGGAGCTGTTTTTT. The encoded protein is CASGDSSKPGELFF.

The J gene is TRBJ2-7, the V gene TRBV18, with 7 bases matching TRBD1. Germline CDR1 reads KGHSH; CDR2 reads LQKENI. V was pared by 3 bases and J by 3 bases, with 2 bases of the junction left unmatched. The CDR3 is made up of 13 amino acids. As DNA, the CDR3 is TGTGCCAGCTCACCGGGACAGTACTACGAGCAGTACTTC. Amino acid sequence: CASSPGQYYEQYF.

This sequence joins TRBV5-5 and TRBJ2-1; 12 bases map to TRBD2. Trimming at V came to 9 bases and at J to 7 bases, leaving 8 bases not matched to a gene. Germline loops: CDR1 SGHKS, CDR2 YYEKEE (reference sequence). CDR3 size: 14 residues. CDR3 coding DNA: TGTGCCACCGCGACTAGCGGGAGTAGAAATGAGCAGTTCTTC. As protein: CATATSGSRNEQFF.

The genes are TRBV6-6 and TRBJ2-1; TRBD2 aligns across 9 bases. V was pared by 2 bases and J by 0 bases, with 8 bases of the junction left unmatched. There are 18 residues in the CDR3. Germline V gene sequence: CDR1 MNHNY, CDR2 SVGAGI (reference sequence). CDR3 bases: TGTGCCAGCAGTTACCTCGGACTAGCGACTAGCTCCTACAATGAGCAGTTCTTC. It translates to CASSYLGLATSSYNEQFF.

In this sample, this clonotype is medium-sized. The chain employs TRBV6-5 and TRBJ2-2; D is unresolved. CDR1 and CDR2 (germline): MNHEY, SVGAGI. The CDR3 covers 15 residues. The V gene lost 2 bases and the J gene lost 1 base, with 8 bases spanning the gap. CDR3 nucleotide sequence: TGTGCCAGCAGTTACGGGCAGGAGAACACCGGGGAGCTGTTTTTT. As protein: CASSYGQENTGELFF.

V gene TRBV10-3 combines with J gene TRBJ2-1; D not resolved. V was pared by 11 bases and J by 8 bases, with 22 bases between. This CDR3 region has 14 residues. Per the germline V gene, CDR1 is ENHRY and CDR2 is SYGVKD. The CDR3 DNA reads TGTGCCTCACGAGGCGTGGGGATCAACGATGAGCAGTTCTTC. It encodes CASRGVGINDEQFF.

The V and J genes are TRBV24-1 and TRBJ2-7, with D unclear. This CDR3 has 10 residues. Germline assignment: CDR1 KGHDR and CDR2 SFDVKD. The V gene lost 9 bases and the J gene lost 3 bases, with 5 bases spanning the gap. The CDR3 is CATPHYEQYF. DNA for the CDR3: TGTGCCACCCCACACTACGAGCAGTACTTC.

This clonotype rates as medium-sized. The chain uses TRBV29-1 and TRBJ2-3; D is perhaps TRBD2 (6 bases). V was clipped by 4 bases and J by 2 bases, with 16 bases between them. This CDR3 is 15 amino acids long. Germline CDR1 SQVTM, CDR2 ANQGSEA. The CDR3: CSVVPRDFSTDTQYF. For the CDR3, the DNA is TGCAGCGTTGTACCCCGGGACTTCTCCACAGATACGCAGTATTTT.

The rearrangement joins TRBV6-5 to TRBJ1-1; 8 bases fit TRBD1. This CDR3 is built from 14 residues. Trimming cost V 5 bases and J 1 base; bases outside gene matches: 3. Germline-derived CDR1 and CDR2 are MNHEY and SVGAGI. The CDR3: CASSRGQGNTEAFF. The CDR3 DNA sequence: TGTGCCAGCAGTCGAGGACAGGGGAACACTGAAGCTTTCTTT.

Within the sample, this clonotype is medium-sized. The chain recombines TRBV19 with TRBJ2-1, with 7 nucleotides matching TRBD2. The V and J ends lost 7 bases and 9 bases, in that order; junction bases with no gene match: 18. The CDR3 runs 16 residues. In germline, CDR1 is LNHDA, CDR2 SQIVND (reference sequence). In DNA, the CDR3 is TGTGCCAGTACCGACCTCGTGTTAGCGGGTCGATCTGAGCAGTTCTTC. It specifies CASTDLVLAGRSEQFF.

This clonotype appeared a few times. CDR3 residues: CASYSTVNTEAFF. The CDR3 DNA is TGTGCCAGCTACTCGACAGTGAACACTGAAGCTTTCTTT. This rearrangement joins TRBV18 to TRBJ1-1, with D tentatively TRBD1 (5 bases). With 7 bases removed from V and 0 bases from J, the gap between germline ends came to 9 bases. This CDR3 has 13 residues. Germline V CDR1 and CDR2: KGHSH, LQKENI.

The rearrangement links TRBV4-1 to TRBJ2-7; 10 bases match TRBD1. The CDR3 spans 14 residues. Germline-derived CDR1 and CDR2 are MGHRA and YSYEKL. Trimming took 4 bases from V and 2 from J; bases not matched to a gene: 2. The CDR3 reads CASSRGTGAYEQYF. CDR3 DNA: TGCGCCAGCAGCCGCGGGACAGGGGCCTACGAGCAGTACTTC.